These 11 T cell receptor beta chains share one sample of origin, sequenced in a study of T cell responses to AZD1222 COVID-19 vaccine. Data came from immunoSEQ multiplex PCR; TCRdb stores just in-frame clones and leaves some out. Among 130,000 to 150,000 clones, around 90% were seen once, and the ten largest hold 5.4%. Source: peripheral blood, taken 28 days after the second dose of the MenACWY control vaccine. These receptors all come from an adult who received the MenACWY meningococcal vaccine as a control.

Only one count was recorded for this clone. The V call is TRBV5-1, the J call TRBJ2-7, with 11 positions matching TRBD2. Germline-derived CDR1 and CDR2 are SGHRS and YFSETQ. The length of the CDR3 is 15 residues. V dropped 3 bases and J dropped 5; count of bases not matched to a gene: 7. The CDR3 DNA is TGCGCCAGCAGCTCACTAGCGGGGGATTTCAACGAGCAGTACTTC. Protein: CASSSLAGDFNEQYF.

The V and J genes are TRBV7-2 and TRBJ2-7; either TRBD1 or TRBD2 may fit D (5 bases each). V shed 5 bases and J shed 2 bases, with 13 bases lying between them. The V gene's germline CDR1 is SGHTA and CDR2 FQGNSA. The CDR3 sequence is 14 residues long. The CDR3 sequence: CASSVRGSPYEQYF. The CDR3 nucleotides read TGTGCCAGCAGCGTCCGGGGCAGTCCCTACGAGCAGTACTTC.

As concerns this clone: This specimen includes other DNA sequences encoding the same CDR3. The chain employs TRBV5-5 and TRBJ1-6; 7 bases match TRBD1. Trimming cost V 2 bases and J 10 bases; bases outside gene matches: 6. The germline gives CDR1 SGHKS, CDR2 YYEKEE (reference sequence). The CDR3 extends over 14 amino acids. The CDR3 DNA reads TGTGCCAGCAGCTTACAGGGGTTGGACTCACCCCTCCACTTT. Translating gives CASSLQGLDSPLHF.

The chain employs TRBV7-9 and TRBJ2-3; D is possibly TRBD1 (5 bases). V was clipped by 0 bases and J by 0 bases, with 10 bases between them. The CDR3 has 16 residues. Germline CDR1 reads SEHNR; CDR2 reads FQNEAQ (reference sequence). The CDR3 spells CASSLAKGSSTDTQYF. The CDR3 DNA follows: TGTGCCAGCAGCTTAGCCAAGGGGTCCAGCACAGATACGCAGTATTTT.

In DNA, the CDR3 is TGTGCCAGCAGTTCCCGACTAGTTCCGTGGGGTGAGCAGTTCTTC. Translation gives CASSSRLVPWGEQFF. The chain employs TRBV28 and TRBJ2-1; D possibly corresponds to TRBD2 (6 bases). Germline CDR1 is MDHEN and CDR2 is SYDVKM. CDR3 length: 15 amino acids. V lost 4 bases to trimming and J lost 9 bases, with 19 bases between them.

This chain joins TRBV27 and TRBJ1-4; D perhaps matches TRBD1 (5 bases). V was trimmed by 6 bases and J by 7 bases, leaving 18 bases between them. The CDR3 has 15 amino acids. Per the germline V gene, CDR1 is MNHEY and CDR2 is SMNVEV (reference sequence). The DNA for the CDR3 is TGTGCCAGCAGGCGTGACGCCGGGGGTATTGAAAAACTGTTTTTT. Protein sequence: CASRRDAGGIEKLFF.

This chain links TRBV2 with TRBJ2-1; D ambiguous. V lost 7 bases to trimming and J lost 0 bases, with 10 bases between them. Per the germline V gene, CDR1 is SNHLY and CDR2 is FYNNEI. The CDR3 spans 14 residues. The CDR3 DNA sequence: TGTGCCAGCATGTTCCTGGACTCCTACAATGAGCAGTTCTTC. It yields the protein CASMFLDSYNEQFF.

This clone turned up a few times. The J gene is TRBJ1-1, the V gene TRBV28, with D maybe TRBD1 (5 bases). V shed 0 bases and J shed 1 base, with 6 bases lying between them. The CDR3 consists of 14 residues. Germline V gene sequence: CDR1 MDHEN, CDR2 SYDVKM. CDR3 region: CASSLWGRNTEAFF. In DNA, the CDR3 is TGTGCCAGCAGTTTATGGGGACGGAACACTGAAGCTTTCTTT.

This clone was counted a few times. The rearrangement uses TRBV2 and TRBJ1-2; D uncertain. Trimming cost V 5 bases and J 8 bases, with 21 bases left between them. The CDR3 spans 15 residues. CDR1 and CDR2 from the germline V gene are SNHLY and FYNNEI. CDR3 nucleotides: TGTGCCAGCAGTAACCCAAGGCAACCCACGGGGGGCTACACCTTC. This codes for CASSNPRQPTGGYTF.

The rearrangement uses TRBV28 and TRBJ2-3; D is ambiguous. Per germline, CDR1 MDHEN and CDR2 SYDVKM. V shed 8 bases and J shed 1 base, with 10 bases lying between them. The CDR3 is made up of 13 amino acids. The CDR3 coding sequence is TGTGCCAGCGCTTTGGCGGGCACAGATACGCAGTATTTT. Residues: CASALAGTDTQYF. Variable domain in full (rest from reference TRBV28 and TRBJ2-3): DVKVTQSSRYLVKRTGEKVFLECVQDMDHENMFWYRQDPGLGLRLIYFSYDVKMKEKGDIPEGYSVSREKKERFSLILESASTNQTSMYLCASALAGTDTQYFGPGTRLTVL.

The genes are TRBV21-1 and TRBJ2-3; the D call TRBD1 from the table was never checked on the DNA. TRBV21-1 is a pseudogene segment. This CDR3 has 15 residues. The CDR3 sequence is CASSLQDGRTDTQYF. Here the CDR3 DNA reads TGTGCCAGCAGCCTACAGGACGGCCGCACAGATACGCAGTATTTT.